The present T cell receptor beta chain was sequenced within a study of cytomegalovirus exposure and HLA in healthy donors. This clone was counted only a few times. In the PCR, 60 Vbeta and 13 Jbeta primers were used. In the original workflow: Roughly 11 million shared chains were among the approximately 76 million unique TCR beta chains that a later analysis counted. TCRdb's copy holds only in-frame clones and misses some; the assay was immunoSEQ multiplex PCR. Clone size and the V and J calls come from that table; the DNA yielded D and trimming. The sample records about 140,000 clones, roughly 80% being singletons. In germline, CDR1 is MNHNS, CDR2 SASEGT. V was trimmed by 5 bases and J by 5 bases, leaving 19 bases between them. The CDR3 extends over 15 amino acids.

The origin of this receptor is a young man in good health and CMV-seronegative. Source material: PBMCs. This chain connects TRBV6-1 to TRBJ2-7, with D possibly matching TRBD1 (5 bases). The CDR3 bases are TGTGCCAGCAGTCAACTAAGAACAGGTCCACACGAGCAGTACTTC. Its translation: CASSQLRTGPHEQYF.